A selection of T cell receptor beta chains follows, all from one sample in a study of identical twins' blood T cells. MiXCR, applied by TCRdb to the 5' RACE reads, yields one record per CDR3 protein. This sample has 350,000 to 400,000 distinct CDR3 sequences, with roughly 28% found just once. The sequencing input was PBMCs. The receptor set was obtained from a woman aged 18 to 55 in good health. Each CDR3 is given with its conserved first and last residue. Fields, in order: D gene, J gene, clone size, V gene, CDR3 DNA, CDR3 protein. D genes are given only for firm matches. Clone size is stated in some rows and not others, as once, few, many or a class when expanded.

d_call: .; j_call: TRBJ1-2; clone_size: few; v_call: TRBV5-6; cdr3_nt: TGTGCCAGCAGCTTTGGTTCAATGGGAATCCTATACGGCTACACCTTC; cdr3_aa: CASSFGSMGILYGYTF
d_call: .; j_call: TRBJ2-5; clone_size: .; v_call: TRBV20-1; cdr3_nt: TGCAGTGCTAGCGGCAGACAAGAGACCCAGTACTTC; cdr3_aa: CSASGRQETQYF
d_call: .; j_call: TRBJ1-2; clone_size: .; v_call: TRBV5-6; cdr3_nt: TGTGCCAGCAGCTTGGGCTCAGCGAAATATGGCTACACCTTC; cdr3_aa: CASSLGSAKYGYTF
d_call: .; j_call: TRBJ2-1; clone_size: .; v_call: TRBV2; cdr3_nt: TGTGCCAGCGCGCCTAGCGTTCTCCATGAGCAGTTCTTC; cdr3_aa: CASAPSVLHEQFF
d_call: .; j_call: TRBJ1-2; clone_size: .; v_call: TRBV20-1; cdr3_nt: TGCAGTGCGGTCAGCTCGCAGGCCCTCTTCAACTATGGCTACACCTTC; cdr3_aa: CSAVSSQALFNYGYTF
d_call: .; j_call: TRBJ2-1; clone_size: .; v_call: TRBV24-1; cdr3_nt: TGTACCACCAGTGCCAGCGGTGGATACAATGAGCAGTTCTTC; cdr3_aa: CTTSASGGYNEQFF
d_call: .; j_call: TRBJ1-5; clone_size: .; v_call: TRBV6-5; cdr3_nt: TGTGCCAGCAGTCCGATGACAGGCATCCAGCCCCAGCATTTT; cdr3_aa: CASSPMTGIQPQHF
d_call: .; j_call: TRBJ1-4; clone_size: few; v_call: TRBV7-8; cdr3_nt: TGTGCCAGCAGGTACCGCCAAGCGGAAAAACTGTTTTTT; cdr3_aa: CASRYRQAEKLFF
d_call: TRBD2; j_call: TRBJ2-2; clone_size: few; v_call: TRBV7-7; cdr3_nt: TGTGCCAGCAGCTACCGAGGGAGGGGAAACCTGAACACCGGGGAGCTGTTTTTT; cdr3_aa: CASSYRGRGNLNTGELFF
d_call: .; j_call: TRBJ1-2; clone_size: .; v_call: TRBV11-2; cdr3_nt: TGTGCCAGCAGCTTAGAACAGGGTGCTAGCTATGGCTACACCTTC; cdr3_aa: CASSLEQGASYGYTF
d_call: .; j_call: TRBJ2-7; clone_size: few; v_call: TRBV6-5; cdr3_nt: TGTGCCAGCAGTTACTCGAGCAGGGCGTCCGAGCAGTACTTC; cdr3_aa: CASSYSSRASEQYF
d_call: .; j_call: TRBJ1-1; clone_size: few; v_call: TRBV7-9; cdr3_nt: TGTGCCAGCAGTTTTCCGGACGGCGTCAAGGCTTTCTTT; cdr3_aa: CASSFPDGVKAFF
d_call: .; j_call: TRBJ1-5; clone_size: many; v_call: TRBV12-3/TRBV12-4; cdr3_nt: TGTGCCAGCAGTCCCCGGGGATCCCTGGCGAATCAGCCCCAGCATTTT; cdr3_aa: CASSPRGSLANQPQHF
d_call: .; j_call: TRBJ1-1; clone_size: few; v_call: TRBV7-2; cdr3_nt: TGTGCCAGCAGCCCGGACGCGAACACTGAAGCTTTCTTT; cdr3_aa: CASSPDANTEAFF
d_call: .; j_call: TRBJ2-7; clone_size: many; v_call: TRBV15; cdr3_nt: TGTGCCACCAGCAAAGGCTCGTCGCAGTACTTC; cdr3_aa: CATSKGSSQYF
d_call: .; j_call: TRBJ1-1; clone_size: .; v_call: TRBV5-1; cdr3_nt: TGCGCCAGTCAAAAGGGCCAGAACACTGAAGCTTTCTTT; cdr3_aa: CASQKGQNTEAFF
d_call: .; j_call: TRBJ2-3; clone_size: .; v_call: TRBV20-1; cdr3_nt: TGCAGTGCCATGGGACTGGGCACAGATACGCAGTGTTTT; cdr3_aa: CSAMGLGTDTQCF
d_call: .; j_call: TRBJ1-2; clone_size: few; v_call: TRBV29-1; cdr3_nt: TGCAGCGTTGTACAGGGCGGTGGCTACACCTTC; cdr3_aa: CSVVQGGGYTF
d_call: .; j_call: TRBJ1-3; clone_size: few; v_call: TRBV3-1; cdr3_nt: TGTGCCAGCAGCCATTCGGAACTTACCTCGGGTGGAAACACCATATATTTT; cdr3_aa: CASSHSELTSGGNTIYF
d_call: .; j_call: TRBJ1-1; clone_size: few; v_call: TRBV20-1; cdr3_nt: TGCAGTGCTGGGCCACCCGGGGTCACTGAAGCTTTCTTT; cdr3_aa: CSAGPPGVTEAFF
d_call: TRBD1; j_call: TRBJ1-1; clone_size: few; v_call: TRBV18; cdr3_nt: TGTGCCAGCTCACCTATGACAGGGTACGGGAACACTGAAGCTTTCTTT; cdr3_aa: CASSPMTGYGNTEAFF
d_call: .; j_call: TRBJ2-2; clone_size: .; v_call: TRBV6-2/TRBV6-3; cdr3_nt: TGTGCCAGCAGTTACTCGAATTTCGGCGGGGAGCTGTTTTTT; cdr3_aa: CASSYSNFGGELFF
d_call: .; j_call: TRBJ1-2; clone_size: .; v_call: TRBV4-3; cdr3_nt: TGCGCCAGCAGCCCCGTATGGGGGGGAGTTGACTATGGCTACACCTTC; cdr3_aa: CASSPVWGGVDYGYTF
d_call: TRBD1; j_call: TRBJ1-2; clone_size: .; v_call: TRBV25-1; cdr3_nt: TGTGCCAGCAGTGCCTCGATCGGACAGGGAAACTATGGCTACACCTTC; cdr3_aa: CASSASIGQGNYGYTF
d_call: .; j_call: TRBJ2-2; clone_size: few; v_call: TRBV18; cdr3_nt: TGTGCCAGCTCACCACGTCCAGGGGGGGACACCGGGGAGCTGTTTTTT; cdr3_aa: CASSPRPGGDTGELFF
d_call: .; j_call: TRBJ1-1; clone_size: .; v_call: TRBV5-5; cdr3_nt: TGTGCCAGCAGACCCGGACAGATGAACACTGAAGCTTTCTTT; cdr3_aa: CASRPGQMNTEAFF
d_call: .; j_call: TRBJ1-1; clone_size: few; v_call: TRBV6-1; cdr3_nt: TGTGCCAGCAAACAGGGCTCAAACACTGAAGCTTTCTTT; cdr3_aa: CASKQGSNTEAFF
d_call: TRBD2; j_call: TRBJ2-7; clone_size: once; v_call: TRBV5-1; cdr3_nt: TGCGCCAGCAGCTTGACCACTAGCGGGGGACTAACCTACGAGCAGTACTTC; cdr3_aa: CASSLTTSGGLTYEQYF
d_call: .; j_call: TRBJ1-4; clone_size: few; v_call: TRBV19; cdr3_nt: TGTGCCAGTAGTATAGCGAATGAAAAACTGTTTTTT; cdr3_aa: CASSIANEKLFF
d_call: .; j_call: TRBJ2-5; clone_size: .; v_call: TRBV9; cdr3_nt: TGTGCCAGCAGCGTAGGGGCAGCGGGCGGAATACAAGAGACCCAGTACTTC; cdr3_aa: CASSVGAAGGIQETQYF
d_call: TRBD1; j_call: TRBJ1-1; clone_size: .; v_call: TRBV9; cdr3_nt: TGTGCCAGCAGCGCTGCAGGACAGGCCCCCACTGAAGCTTTCTTT; cdr3_aa: CASSAAGQAPTEAFF
d_call: TRBD2; j_call: TRBJ2-1; clone_size: few; v_call: TRBV2; cdr3_nt: TGTGCCAGCAGTTTATCCTATAGCGGGGGCCTTCCCTACAATGAGCAGTTCTTC; cdr3_aa: CASSLSYSGGLPYNEQFF
d_call: .; j_call: TRBJ2-7; clone_size: once; v_call: TRBV20-1; cdr3_nt: TGCAGTGCTCGCTTGAGGGAGTACGAGCAGTACTTC; cdr3_aa: CSARLREYEQYF
d_call: .; j_call: TRBJ1-2; clone_size: .; v_call: TRBV5-6; cdr3_nt: TGTGCCAGCAAAGGAGGCTTCTTTAACTATGGCTACACCTTC; cdr3_aa: CASKGGFFNYGYTF
d_call: .; j_call: TRBJ2-7; clone_size: few; v_call: TRBV6-1; cdr3_nt: TGTGCCAGCAGTGTGGCGGGGTTCGAGCAGTACTTC; cdr3_aa: CASSVAGFEQYF